Presented here are 26 T cell receptor beta chains from one specimen sequenced in a study of blood T cell repertoires in COVID-19. Measured with immunoSEQ multiplex PCR; TCRdb has only the in-frame clones, and not every one. The sample comprises about 130,000 clones, about four fifths of which are singletons, and around a fifth rests with the top ten. The specimen sequenced was peripheral blood. The receptors were sampled from a man older than 75 with acute or convalescent COVID-19.

This rearrangement joins TRBV5-6 to TRBJ2-7; TRBD1 might be the D (6 bases). Trimming left V 1 base short and J 5 bases short, with 16 bases between. The CDR3 is 15 residues long. Germline-derived CDR1 and CDR2 are SGHDT and YYEEEE. The CDR3 nucleotides read TGTGCCAGCAGCTTGCTGCCGGGCAGGGGCAACGAGCAGTACTTC. Its translation is CASSLLPGRGNEQYF.

A single count supports this clone. The rearrangement joins TRBV7-2 to TRBJ2-3; 9 bases map to TRBD2. Germline CDR1 SGHTA, CDR2 FQGNSA. Trimming removed 0 bases from V and 6 bases from J; junction bases left unmatched: 10. This CDR3 contains 17 residues. CDR3 DNA: TGTGCCAGCAGCTTAGCGTTCGCGGGGGGGCCTTTGGATACGCAGTATTTT. Residues: CASSLAFAGGPLDTQYF.

The genes are TRBV5-1 and TRBJ1-1, with 9 bases matching TRBD1. The V and J ends lost 4 bases and 6 bases, in that order; junction bases with no gene match: 10. Germline V gives CDR1 SGHRS, CDR2 YFSETQ. There are 15 residues in the CDR3. The CDR3 nucleotides read TGCGCCAGCAGCCCGCCTGGGACAGGGAATTCTGAAGCTTTCTTT. Translating gives CASSPPGTGNSEAFF.

The chain is built from TRBV30 and TRBJ1-5; D unclear. V lost 2 bases to trimming and J lost 4 bases, with 6 bases between them. This CDR3 is built from 12 residues. Germline CDR1 reads GTSNPN; CDR2 reads SVGIG (reference sequence). The CDR3 loop is CAWSRGNQPQHF. The CDR3, as DNA: TGTGCCTGGAGTCGGGGAAATCAGCCCCAGCATTTT.

This clone has just one count. The gene calls are TRBV19 and TRBJ2-7; maybe TRBD1 (6 bases). The CDR3 is 14 amino acids. V was pared by 6 bases and J by 3 bases, with 15 bases between. In germline, CDR1 is LNHDA, CDR2 SQIVND (reference sequence). CDR3 nucleotide sequence: TGTGCCAGTAGCAACCAGATAGGGGGCTACGAGCAGTACTTC. Amino acid sequence: CASSNQIGGYEQYF.

The V call is TRBV29-1, the J call TRBJ2-7; 9 bases map to TRBD1. Germline trimming cut 5 bases from V and 4 bases from J; bases unmatched to any gene: 3. Germline loops: CDR1 SQVTM, CDR2 ANQGSEA. The CDR3 runs to 12 residues. CDR3 coding DNA: TGCAGCGTTCGACAGGGGGGGTACGAGCAGTACTTC. Translated, it gives CSVRQGGYEQYF.

The rearrangement uses TRBV15 and TRBJ2-3; TRBD2 might be the D (5 bases). V lost 4 bases and J lost 2, with 19 bases in between. Germline-derived CDR1 and CDR2 are LNHNV and YYDKDF (reference sequence). This CDR3 region has 17 residues. The CDR3 bases are TGTGCCACCAGCAACTCACCCGGCGAGGGCCACACAGATACGCAGTATTTT. It codes for CATSNSPGEGHTDTQYF.

The chain carries TRBV18 and TRBJ2-1; D is possibly TRBD1 (6 bases). The V end lost 4 bases, the J end lost 5 bases, and 12 bases lay between the germline ends. The CDR3 runs 14 residues. Per germline, CDR1 KGHSH and CDR2 LQKENI. CDR3 nucleotide sequence: TGTGCCAGCTCACTACTTTCAGGGGACAATGAGCAGTTCTTC. This codes for CASSLLSGDNEQFF.

The chain is built from TRBV28 and TRBJ2-7; TRBD1 aligns across 7 bases. Germline loops: CDR1 MDHEN, CDR2 SYDVKM. V lost 5 bases to trimming and J lost 1 base; unmatched junction nucleotides: 5. This CDR3 region has 14 residues. CDR3 sequence reads: CASSPRQGSYEQYF. In nucleotides, the CDR3 is TGTGCCAGCAGTCCACGACAGGGATCCTACGAGCAGTACTTC.

This sequence joins TRBV3-1 (or the pseudogene TRBV3-2) and TRBJ1-4, with TRBD1 as a possible D gene (6 bases). The V and J ends lost 6 bases and 6 bases respectively, with 11 bases between them. CDR1 and CDR2 (germline): LGHDT, YNNKEL (reference sequence). The CDR3 runs to 13 residues. CDR3 loop: CASSKAGDEKLFF. In nucleotides, the CDR3 is TGTGCCAGCAGTAAGGCAGGGGATGAAAAACTGTTTTTT.

This clone was found a few times. The chain has TRBV12-3 or TRBV12-4 and TRBJ2-7; TRBD1 is a possible D gene (5 bases). The CDR3 runs 13 residues. The ends were cut back, 2 bases at V and 5 bases at J, with 10 bases in the middle. The CDR3 loop is CASSLPGIHEQYF. The CDR3 nucleotides read TGTGCCAGCAGTTTACCAGGGATCCACGAGCAGTACTTC.

This chain links TRBV11-2 with TRBJ1-1; D is unresolved. CDR3 length: 16 amino acids. V gave up 0 bases and J gave up 0 bases, with 11 bases separating them. Germline V gene sequence: CDR1 SGHAT, CDR2 FQNNGV. The CDR3 region is CASSLEFGRMNTEAFF. In nucleotides, the CDR3 is TGTGCCAGCAGCTTAGAGTTTGGCAGGATGAACACTGAAGCTTTCTTT.

This chain uses TRBV7-2 with TRBJ2-3; 11 bases fit TRBD1. J gave up 4 bases and V 5 bases, and 5 bases lay outside the gene matches. Germline V lookup: CDR1 SGHTA, CDR2 FQGNSA. CDR3 length equals 15 residues. CDR3: CASSRDRGSADTQYF. CDR3 DNA: TGTGCCAGCAGCCGGGACAGGGGGTCCGCAGATACGCAGTATTTT.

V is TRBV6-2 or TRBV6-3 and J is TRBJ2-7; TRBD2 matches 10 bases. Trimming at V came to 7 bases and at J to 1 base, leaving 4 bases not matched to a gene. The CDR3 is made up of 14 amino acids. CDR1 is MNHEY, CDR2 SVGEGT, per germline. DNA of the CDR3: TGTGCCAGCACTTATAGCGGGGGGTCCTACGAGCAGTACTTC. Its translation is CASTYSGGSYEQYF.

This sequence joins TRBV5-1 and TRBJ2-3; D might be TRBD1 (5 bases). Deletions cut 0 bases from V and 2 bases from J, with 10 bases between. Per germline, CDR1 SGHRS and CDR2 YFSETQ. CDR3 length equals 15 residues. The CDR3 DNA is TGCGCCAGCAGCTTGGCAGGGAAGGACACAGATACGCAGTATTTT. Translation gives CASSLAGKDTDTQYF.

CDR3 loop: CASSSAGTSADTQYF. The CDR3 bases are TGTGCCAGCAGCTCAGCCGGGACTAGTGCAGATACGCAGTATTTT. This chain uses TRBV7-3 with TRBJ2-3, with 8 nucleotides matching TRBD2. V dropped 4 bases and J dropped 4; count of bases not matched to a gene: 7. This CDR3 contains 15 residues. Germline V gene lookup returns CDR1 SGHTA and CDR2 FQGTGA.

The genes are TRBV7-2 and TRBJ1-1, with 7 bases matching TRBD1. Losses at the gene ends were 4 bases for V and 3 bases for J; bases not matched to a gene: 5. CDR1 and CDR2 (germline): SGHTA, FQGNSA. There are 14 residues in the CDR3. CDR3 residues: CASSSRQGYTEAFF. CDR3 in DNA: TGTGCCAGCAGCTCCAGACAGGGATACACTGAAGCTTTCTTT. The variable domain in full, with the rest retrieved from reference TRBV7-2 and TRBJ1-1, is GAGVSQSPSNKVTEKGKDVELRCDPISGHTALYWYRQSLGQGLEFLIYFQGNSAPDKSGLPSDRFSAERTGGSVSTLTIQRTQQEDSAVYLCASSSRQGYTEAFFGQGTRLTVV.

The chain carries TRBV2 and TRBJ2-3; 10 positions agree with TRBD1. The V gene's germline CDR1 is SNHLY and CDR2 FYNNEI. V was pared by 7 bases and J by 7 bases, with 20 bases of the junction left unmatched. CDR3 size: 18 residues. This CDR3 is CASTTQVDPGQGLNTQYF. The CDR3, as DNA: TGTGCCAGCACCACTCAAGTTGATCCGGGACAGGGGCTAAATACGCAGTATTTT. The full variable domain, rest sourced from reference TRBV2 and TRBJ2-3, is EPEVTQTPSHQVTQMGQEVILRCVPISNHLYFYWYRQILGQKVEFLVSFYNNEISEKSEIFDDQFSVERPDGSNFTLKIRSTKLEDSAMYFCASTTQVDPGQGLNTQYFGPGTRLTVL.

This clone was recorded at least ten times. This rearrangement joins TRBV5-5 to TRBJ1-3; D is undetermined. This CDR3 is 15 amino acids long. CDR1 is SGHKS, CDR2 YYEKEE, per germline (reference sequence). V lost 4 bases, J lost 1 base, and 12 bases lay in between. CDR3 nucleotides: TGTGCCAGCAGCCCCTCTGTATCGTCTGGAAACACCATATATTTT. This sequence encodes CASSPSVSSGNTIYF.

The chain recombines TRBV20-1 with TRBJ1-1, with D possibly being TRBD1 (5 bases). This CDR3 spans 15 amino acids. Germline V gene lookup returns CDR1 DFQATT and CDR2 SNEGSKA (reference sequence). V lost 3 bases and J lost 1, with 15 bases in between. CDR3 protein: CSASSPGIPNTEAFF. The CDR3 DNA sequence: TGCAGTGCTAGTTCGCCAGGGATACCGAACACTGAAGCTTTCTTT.

Ten or more counts support this clone. This rearrangement joins TRBV7-9 to TRBJ1-4; 7 bases fit TRBD1. From germline, CDR1 is SEHNR and CDR2 FQNEAQ (reference sequence). V lost 5 bases to trimming and J lost 7 bases; unmatched junction nucleotides: 7. The CDR3 has 14 amino acids. CDR3 nucleotides: TGTGCCAGCAGCCCTACAGGGGCTATTGAAAAACTGTTTTTT. This gives the protein CASSPTGAIEKLFF.

The J gene is TRBJ2-5, the V gene TRBV6-2 or TRBV6-3; 8 bases are a match to TRBD1. The CDR3 consists of 17 residues. J was trimmed by 2 bases and V by 0 bases; bases with no gene match: 8. Germline V gives CDR1 MNHEY, CDR2 SVGEGT. The CDR3 coding sequence is TGTGCCAGCAGTTACTCCCCCGGGACAGGTCGTCAAGAGACCCAGTACTTC. This translates into CASSYSPGTGRQETQYF.

V usage is TRBV18 and J usage is TRBJ1-1, with TRBD1 matching 7 bases. CDR3 length: 15 residues. Germline V lookup: CDR1 KGHSH, CDR2 LQKENI. The V and J ends lost 3 bases and 0 bases, in that order; junction bases with no gene match: 4. The CDR3 bases are TGTGCCAGCTCACCCTGGACAGGCCTGAACACTGAAGCTTTCTTT. Translated: CASSPWTGLNTEAFF.

J is TRBJ2-1 and V is TRBV12-3 or TRBV12-4; D ambiguous. This CDR3 region has 10 residues. Trimming cost V 5 bases and J 6 bases, with 2 bases left between them. In DNA, the CDR3 is TGTGCCAGCAGTCGCAATGAGCAGTTCTTC. This translates into CASSRNEQFF.

The chain recombines TRBV20-1 with TRBJ2-5, with a tentative D call TRBD1 (7 bases). Germline loops: CDR1 DFQATT, CDR2 SNEGSKA (reference sequence). This CDR3 is 15 amino acids long. V was trimmed by 3 bases and J by 4 bases, leaving 18 bases between them. The CDR3 loop reads CSASSLGGGLETQYF. The CDR3 nucleotides read TGCAGTGCTAGTTCCCTCGGAGGGGGCTTAGAGACCCAGTACTTC.

The rearrangement uses TRBV2 and TRBJ2-5; 10 nucleotides align to TRBD2. This CDR3 spans 16 amino acids. CDR1 and CDR2 (germline): SNHLY, FYNNEI. The V segment lost 4 bases and the J segment 4 bases; nucleotides outside the gene matches: 9. CDR3 loop: CASSGGSGGSRETQYF. CDR3 nucleotide sequence: TGTGCCAGCAGTGGGGGTAGCGGGGGGTCCCGAGAGACCCAGTACTTC.